Listed below are T cell receptor beta chains from one sample, sequenced in a study of blood T cell repertoires in COVID-19. Here immunoSEQ multiplex PCR was the method, and the copy in TCRdb shows in-frame clones only, minus some. The sample has about 350,000 clones; around nine tenths are singletons. Sequencing was carried out using peripheral blood. Receptors were obtained from a woman in her 70s with COVID-19, enrolled during active disease. Both conserved end residues are trimmed from each CDR3. D genes are given only for firm matches.

j_gene: TRBJ2-2
v_gene: TRBV5-4
len: 17
d_gene: TRBD1
CDR3aa: ASSLGGAMDRGGTGELF

j_gene: TRBJ1-1
v_gene: TRBV19
len: 11
d_gene: TRBD1
CDR3aa: ASSRDREAEAF

j_gene: TRBJ2-1
v_gene: TRBV10-1
len: 11
d_gene: .
CDR3aa: ASCRDTSGEQF

j_gene: TRBJ1-6
v_gene: TRBV27
len: 13
d_gene: .
CDR3aa: ASSLQGSYNSPLH

j_gene: TRBJ1-1
v_gene: TRBV7-2
len: 11
d_gene: .
CDR3aa: ASSLRQVTEAF

j_gene: TRBJ1-5
v_gene: TRBV24-1
len: 13
d_gene: .
CDR3aa: ATSSGQPQDQPQH

j_gene: TRBJ2-2
v_gene: TRBV5-1
len: 14
d_gene: .
CDR3aa: ASSPIPGEGTGELF

j_gene: TRBJ1-4
v_gene: TRBV30
len: 13
d_gene: TRBD1
CDR3aa: AWSPGTGGEEKLF

j_gene: TRBJ2-5
v_gene: TRBV29-1
len: 12
d_gene: TRBD1
CDR3aa: SYGTGGIQETQY

j_gene: TRBJ1-1
v_gene: TRBV6-5
len: 12
d_gene: .
CDR3aa: ASSYGTLNTEAF